The 5 T cell receptor beta chains below were found in one sample sequenced in a study of a mutant IDH1 vaccine in newly diagnosed glioma. Assay used: immunoSEQ multiplex PCR; TCRdb lists only in-frame clones, some missing. The sample records 50,000 to 65,000 clones, 80% to 90% being singletons. This sample's time point: baseline, week 1 (first vaccination visit). The sample's treatment: pre-vaccination baseline after standard-of-care therapy. This material consisted of PBMCs, taken from a glioma patient treated with radiotherapy, temozolomide or both. These receptors came from a man aged 18 to 35 with glioma.

The chain uses TRBV9 and TRBJ1-5; D gene uncertain. CDR1 and CDR2 from the germline V gene are SGDLS and YYNGEE. The V end was cut by 0 bases, the J end by 5 bases, with 12 bases between. The CDR3 runs to 15 residues. In DNA, the CDR3 is TGTGCCAGCAGCGTAGGAAAACGAATCTATCAGCCCCAGCATTTT. Amino acid sequence: CASSVGKRIYQPQHF.

CDR3 in amino acids: CAWSPGTSTPLHF. The CDR3 DNA follows: TGTGCCTGGAGCCCGGGCACCAGCACACCCCTCCACTTT. J is TRBJ1-6 and V is TRBV30; no clear D gene. Germline V gene lookup returns CDR1 GTSNPN and CDR2 SVGIG (reference sequence). CDR3 length: 13 amino acids. Trimming left V 3 bases short and J 11 bases short, with 14 bases between.

This clone was found a few times. The rearrangement joins TRBV7-3 to TRBJ1-2; possible D gene TRBD1, 6 bases. The CDR3 sequence is 16 residues long. V lost 2 bases to trimming and J lost 8 bases, with 21 bases between them. From germline, CDR1 is SGHTA and CDR2 FQGTGA. The CDR3 region has the DNA TGTGCCAGCAGCTTACTCGAGGTCGGACAGAGTGTAGGCTACACCTTC. Translating it yields CASSLLEVGQSVGYTF.

The genes are TRBV7-2 and TRBJ1-2; D gene ambiguous. Germline CDR1 and CDR2: SGHTA and FQGNSA. The CDR3 has 16 residues. V was shortened by 6 bases and J by 0 bases, with 17 bases between the two germline ends. CDR3 bases: TGTGCCAGCAGTTCTCAAGGTACAGCCCCTAACTATGGCTACACCTTC. Its translation is CASSSQGTAPNYGYTF.

The sample holds one count of this clone. The chain links TRBV30 to TRBJ2-7, with D possibly matching TRBD1 (5 bases). The CDR3 totals 13 residues. CDR1 is GTSNPN and CDR2 is SVGIG in the germline V gene (reference sequence). V was trimmed by 2 bases and J by 1 base, leaving 9 bases between them. CDR3: CAWSRKGSYEQYF. The CDR3 DNA sequence: TGTGCCTGGAGTAGAAAGGGGTCCTACGAGCAGTACTTC.